This TCR beta chain was captured by sequencing in a study of CD8 T cells in Susac syndrome. cDNA came from approximately 0.5 to 1 ug RNA primed by random hexamers. A single record per CDR3 protein comes from TCRdb applying MiXCR to the immunoSEQ multiplex PCR reads. This sample has about 130,000 distinct CDR3 sequences, with under 95% found just once. Germline V CDR1 and CDR2: MDHEN, SYDVKM. V shed 3 bases and J shed 4 bases, with 12 bases lying between them. The CDR3 runs to 14 residues. Sequencing was performed on CD8+ T cells from PBMCs. The sequence derives from a human donor with multiple sclerosis. J is TRBJ1-1 and V is TRBV28, with D possibly TRBD1 on 5 matching bases. This CDR3 is CASSFTGEGTEAFF. CDR3 in DNA: TGTGCCAGCAGTTTTACAGGCGAGGGCACTGAAGCTTTCTTT.